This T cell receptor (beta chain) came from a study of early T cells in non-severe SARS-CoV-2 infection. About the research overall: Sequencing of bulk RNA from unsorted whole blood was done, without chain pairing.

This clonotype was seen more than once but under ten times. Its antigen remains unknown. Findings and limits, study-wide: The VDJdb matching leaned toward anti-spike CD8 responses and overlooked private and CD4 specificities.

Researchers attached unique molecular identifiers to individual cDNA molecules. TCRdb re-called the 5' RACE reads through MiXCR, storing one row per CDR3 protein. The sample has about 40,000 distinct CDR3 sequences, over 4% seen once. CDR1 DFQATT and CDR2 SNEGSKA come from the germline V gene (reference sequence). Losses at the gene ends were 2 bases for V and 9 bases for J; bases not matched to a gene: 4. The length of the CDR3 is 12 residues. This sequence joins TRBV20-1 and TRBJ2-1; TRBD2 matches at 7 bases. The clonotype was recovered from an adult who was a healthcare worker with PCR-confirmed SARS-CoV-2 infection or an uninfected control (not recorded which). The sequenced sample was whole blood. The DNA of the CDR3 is TGCAGTGCTAGATGCACTAGCGTTGAGCAGTTCTTC. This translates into CSARCTSVEQFF.